The TCR beta chain under discussion was sequenced for a study of blood T cell repertoires in COVID-19. In the source study's methods: Estimation of nucleated cell counts was performed using reference gene primer amplification. Libraries were prepared by immunoSEQ multiplex PCR; TCRdb keeps only in-frame clonotypes and omits some of them. The V and J calls and clone size come from that table; D and trimming were worked out from the DNA. The repertoire holds about 220,000 clones, with approximately 85% as singletons. V lost 8 bases, J lost 2 bases, and 19 bases lay in between. The length of the CDR3 is 16 residues. Germline CDR1 and CDR2: LNHDA and SQIVND (reference sequence).

Sequenced: peripheral blood. This TCR came from a woman in her seventies with acute or convalescent COVID-19. The genes are TRBV19 and TRBJ1-3; no definite D call. This CDR3 reads CASAFGRRAAGNTIYF. DNA of the CDR3: TGTGCCAGTGCCTTTGGACGGAGGGCGGCTGGAAACACCATATATTTT.